Given below is one TCR beta chain in context. TCR beta CDR3 region amplification was performed from RNA transcripts. TCR CDR3 underwent first-round RT-PCR with the HTBI primer set. TCRdb re-derived calls from the multiplex PCR reads in MiXCR, one entry per CDR3 protein. The sample has 730,000 or so distinct CDR3 sequences, about 17% seen once. Germline V gene sequence: CDR1 KGHSH, CDR2 LQKENI. CDR3 length: 18 amino acids. Trimming took off 3 bases at V and 0 bases at J, with 17 bases between the two ends. The data are from a study of T cells in Graves' hyperthyroidism and ophthalmopathy. The specimen was blood. The TCR comes from a woman aged 45 to 65 with Graves' hyperthyroidism that later progressed to Graves' ophthalmopathy. The chain links TRBV18 to TRBJ1-4; D is ambiguous. CDR3 sequence: CASSPYRSQVATNEKLFF. In DNA form, the CDR3 reads TGTGCCAGCTCACCGTATCGGTCGCAGGTGGCAACTAATGAAAAACTGTTTTTT.